The 30 T cell receptor beta chains listed next were all sequenced from one sample in a study of response to subunit inactivated influenza vaccine. TCRdb reprocessed the RT-PCR reads with MiXCR, giving one entry per CDR3 protein. There are 160,000 or so distinct CDR3 sequences in the sample; 9.5% to 13% occur only once, and around an eighth lies in the top ten. The sample was non-naive T cells sorted from PBMCs, taken more than 35 days after vaccination. All receptors derive from a man aged 50-59 years who received an inactivated influenza vaccine.

The V gene is TRBV19, the J gene TRBJ2-7; D is unresolved. Germline V gene lookup returns CDR1 LNHDA and CDR2 SQIVND (reference sequence). This CDR3 has 14 amino acids. Trimming pared 1 base from V and 3 bases from J, leaving 10 bases between. The CDR3 nucleotides read TGTGCCAGTAGTATAGCTGCAGGCGGCTACGAGCAGTACTTC. Translating gives CASSIAAGGYEQYF.

Comments on this clonotype: Possible read error: a much larger clone is one base away. The chain joins TRBV4-3 to TRBJ2-1; possibly TRBD1 for D (7 bases). The germline V gene encodes CDR1 LGHNA and CDR2 YSLEER. This CDR3 is built from 14 residues. V was shortened by 8 bases and J by 5 bases, with 16 bases between the two germline ends. In nucleotides, the CDR3 is TGCGCCAGCTGCCGAGCAGGGGGGAACAATGAGCAGTTCTTC. As protein: CASCRAGGNNEQFF.

This clonotype was seen a handful of times. This rearrangement joins TRBV6-1 to TRBJ1-1; 7 bases align to TRBD1. V lost 3 bases, J lost 6 bases, and 7 bases stayed unmatched. Germline CDR1 MNHNS, CDR2 SASEGT. The CDR3 contains 14 residues. The CDR3 loop reads CASSEIGGDAEAFF. CDR3 bases: TGTGCCAGCAGTGAGATAGGGGGCGACGCTGAAGCTTTCTTT.

This clonotype was observed a handful of times. The rearrangement uses TRBV18 and TRBJ2-5, with 7 bases aligning to TRBD1. The V segment lost 0 bases and the J segment 0 bases; nucleotides outside the gene matches: 7. Germline V lookup: CDR1 KGHSH, CDR2 LQKENI. This CDR3 region has 17 residues. The CDR3 is CASSPPIGGSYQETQYF. The CDR3 bases are TGTGCCAGCTCACCACCGATAGGGGGCTCTTACCAAGAGACCCAGTACTTC. Looking up the rest from reference TRBV18 and TRBJ2-5 gives the full variable domain: NAGVMQNPRHLVRRRGQEARLRCSPMKGHSHVYWYRQLPEEGLKFMVYLQKENIIDESGMPKERFSAEFPKEGPSILRIQQVVRGDSAAYFCASSPPIGGSYQETQYFGPGTRLLVL.

This clonotype came up many times. This chain connects TRBV28 to TRBJ2-7; D gene uncertain. V was shortened by 2 bases and J by 5 bases, with 22 bases between the two germline ends. The CDR3 consists of 17 residues. The V gene's germline CDR1 is MDHEN and CDR2 SYDVKM. The CDR3 reads CASSLTTYRRPYNEQYF. The CDR3 DNA is TGTGCCAGCAGTTTAACTACCTACAGAAGACCCTACAACGAGCAGTACTTC.

This clonotype was seen a few times. The chain recombines TRBV28 with TRBJ2-5; D may correspond to TRBD1 or TRBD2 (5 bases each). The CDR3 runs to 13 residues. Germline V gene lookup returns CDR1 MDHEN and CDR2 SYDVKM. Trimming stripped 2 bases from V and 3 bases from J, with 7 bases between. CDR3 loop: CASSLGDEETQYF. The CDR3 region has the DNA TGTGCCAGCAGTTTAGGGGACGAAGAGACCCAGTACTTC.

This clonotype was counted at least ten times. The chain carries TRBV20-1 and TRBJ2-5, with 8 bases identical to TRBD1. Germline loops: CDR1 DFQATT, CDR2 SNEGSKA (reference sequence). This CDR3 contains 15 residues. The trim removed 6 bases at V and 3 bases at J, leaving 12 bases unmatched. The CDR3 DNA sequence: TGCAGTGCAAAACGCAGGGGGCGGGTGGAAGAGACCCAGTACTTC. Its protein is CSAKRRGRVEETQYF.

Only a few counts were recorded for this clonotype. The chain combines TRBV3-1 with TRBJ2-2; 12 nucleotides align to TRBD2. In germline, CDR1 is LGHDT, CDR2 YNNKEL (reference sequence). V was clipped by 4 bases and J by 7 bases; unmatched bases: 4. CDR3 size: 15 residues. The DNA for the CDR3 is TGTGCCAGCAGCCCTTCTAGCGGGAGGGGCGGGGAGCTGTTTTTT. Its protein product is CASSPSSGRGGELFF.

The table lists this clonotype with many counts. The chain links TRBV4-3 to TRBJ1-2; TRBD1 agrees at 8 bases. The CDR3 contains 18 residues. Germline V lookup: CDR1 LGHNA, CDR2 YSLEER. J gave up 4 bases and V 0 bases, and 13 bases lay outside the gene matches. The CDR3 nucleotides are TGCGCCAGCAGCCAAGATATGGGGACAGGCGCCTTTGGCTATGGCTACACCTTC. It translates to CASSQDMGTGAFGYGYTF.

This clonotype was counted at least ten times. The V and J genes are TRBV20-1 and TRBJ2-2; perhaps TRBD2 as D (5 bases). Trimming took 6 bases from V and 5 from J, leaving 16 bases between them. Germline CDR1 and CDR2: DFQATT and SNEGSKA (reference sequence). This CDR3 has 14 residues. This CDR3 reads CSAPAETGTGELFF. Written as DNA, the CDR3 is TGCAGTGCCCCGGCCGAAACGGGAACCGGGGAGCTGTTTTTT.

The table lists this clonotype with a few counts. The chain joins TRBV20-1 to TRBJ1-6, with a weak D call TRBD1 (5 bases). This CDR3 spans 15 amino acids. Germline CDR1 and CDR2: DFQATT and SNEGSKA (reference sequence). V was clipped by 0 bases and J by 7 bases, with 13 bases between them. CDR3: CSARETRGRNSPLHF. The CDR3 DNA follows: TGCAGTGCTAGAGAGACGCGGGGGAGAAATTCACCCCTCCACTTT.

DNA for the CDR3: TGTGCCAGCAGCTTAGGGTTTGGACAGGGCCAAGAGACCCAGTACTTC. Protein sequence: CASSLGFGQGQETQYF. The rearrangement links TRBV11-3 to TRBJ2-5, with 8 bases that match TRBD1. The CDR3 is made up of 16 amino acids. V lost 1 base and J lost 1; bases outside the gene matches: 5. Germline V lookup: CDR1 SGHNT, CDR2 YENEEA.

The rearrangement joins TRBV6-2 or TRBV6-3 to TRBJ1-2; the match to TRBD1 covers 7 bases. Trimming removed 6 bases from V and 6 bases from J; junction bases left unmatched: 10. This CDR3 spans 14 amino acids. The germline V gene has CDR1 MNHEY and CDR2 SVGEGT. CDR3 DNA: TGTGCCAGCAGAACCTGGGCAGGGGGGCATGGCTACACCTTC. Translated: CASRTWAGGHGYTF.

The rearrangement joins TRBV6-1 to TRBJ1-6; D is ambiguous. V lost 1 base and J lost 4, with 8 bases in between. CDR1 is MNHNS, CDR2 SASEGT, per germline. CDR3 length: 15 amino acids. The CDR3 sequence: CASSEVQSYNSPLHF. Here the CDR3 DNA reads TGTGCCAGCAGTGAAGTGCAGAGTTATAATTCACCCCTCCACTTT.

This clonotype appeared a few times. This sequence joins TRBV2 and TRBJ1-1; D is unresolved. Between the trimmed V and J ends, which lost 5 bases and 5 bases, there was a span of 15 bases. Germline CDR1 and CDR2: SNHLY and FYNNEI. CDR3 length: 14 residues. This CDR3 reads CASSPLSGRTEAFF. CDR3 coding DNA: TGTGCCAGCAGTCCACTCAGCGGGAGGACTGAAGCTTTCTTT.

The rearrangement uses TRBV7-2 and TRBJ1-5; the D is unclear. V was clipped by 1 base and J by 6 bases, with 7 bases between them. The CDR3 is 13 residues long. Germline loops: CDR1 SGHTA, CDR2 FQGNSA. In DNA form, the CDR3 reads TGTGCCAGCAGCTTAGAAGTAGGTCAGCCCCAGCATTTT. Its protein is CASSLEVGQPQHF.

This clonotype was counted many times. V usage is TRBV7-2 and J usage is TRBJ2-7; 8 positions agree with TRBD1. From germline, CDR1 is SGHTA and CDR2 FQGNSA. The CDR3 is 14 residues long. Trimming removed 5 bases from V and 7 bases from J; junction bases left unmatched: 10. Written as DNA, the CDR3 is TGTGCCAGCAGCCAGGGGGCCTGGGTTGGAGAGCAGTACTTC. Protein sequence: CASSQGAWVGEQYF.

The rearrangement joins TRBV29-1 to TRBJ2-2, with unresolved D. Germline loops: CDR1 SQVTM, CDR2 ANQGSEA. Between the trimmed V and J ends, which lost 7 bases and 1 base, there was a span of 4 bases. The CDR3 has 11 amino acids. The CDR3 loop reads CSAGNTGELFF. The DNA for the CDR3 is TGCAGCGCAGGGAACACCGGGGAGCTGTTTTTT.

This clonotype has a count of ten or more. The V call is TRBV4-2, the J call TRBJ1-4; TRBD1 might be the D (6 bases). Per the germline V gene, CDR1 is LGHNA and CDR2 is YNFKEQ. CDR3 size: 15 residues. With 3 bases removed from V and 8 bases from J, the gap between germline ends came to 16 bases. CDR3: CASSQNREVSEKLFF. DNA of the CDR3: TGTGCCAGCAGCCAGAACAGGGAAGTGAGCGAAAAACTGTTTTTT.

In this sample, this clonotype turned up a few times. The chain carries TRBV28 and TRBJ2-6; D is perhaps TRBD2 (6 bases). V lost 5 bases and J 2 bases, leaving 10 bases between the germline ends. Germline CDR1 MDHEN, CDR2 SYDVKM. This CDR3 is built from 15 residues. The CDR3 DNA reads TGTGCCAGCAGTGCCCCGGGGGCTGGGGCCAACGTCCTGACTTTC. This translates into CASSAPGAGANVLTF.

This clonotype was picked up many times. The chain employs TRBV25-1 and TRBJ1-3; 7 bases fit TRBD1. The CDR3 contains 15 residues. V trimming: 3 bases; J trimming: 5 bases; junction bases outside the gene matches: 7. CDR1 is MGHDK, CDR2 SYGVNS, per germline. The CDR3 is CASSDLGTVRNTIYF. In DNA form, the CDR3 reads TGTGCCAGCAGTGACCTGGGGACAGTGAGAAACACCATATATTTT.

This clonotype was detected only a few times. The chain joins TRBV18 to TRBJ2-4; TRBD1 might be the D (6 bases). The CDR3 is 19 amino acids. Deletions cut 2 bases from V and 3 bases from J, with 23 bases between. Germline CDR1 reads KGHSH; CDR2 reads LQKENI. The CDR3 nucleotides read TGTGCCAGCTCACCATTCATACTACCTGGGGGCAGTTACAAAAACATTCAGTACTTC. The encoded protein is CASSPFILPGGSYKNIQYF.

This clonotype showed up just a few times. The chain combines TRBV7-2 with TRBJ2-7, with TRBD2 matching over 10 bases. Trimming cost V 5 bases and J 2 bases; bases outside gene matches: 3. Germline lookup yields CDR1 SGHTA and CDR2 FQGNSA. The CDR3 is 14 residues long. The DNA for the CDR3 is TGTGCCAGCAGCCCACTAGCGGGAACCTACGAGCAGTACTTC. Translation: CASSPLAGTYEQYF.

This clonotype appeared many times. V and J are TRBV7-2 and TRBJ1-1; a weak D match, TRBD1 (6 bases). Per the germline V gene, CDR1 is SGHTA and CDR2 is FQGNSA. The CDR3 length is 13 residues. Trimming removed 3 bases at V and 6 bases at J, with 11 bases between. The CDR3 sequence is CASSFGTRAEAFF. The CDR3 nucleotides are TGTGCCAGCAGCTTCGGGACAAGGGCTGAAGCTTTCTTT.

There are many counts of this clonotype. The chain uses TRBV11-2 and TRBJ2-4; maybe TRBD2 (6 bases). Deletions cut 0 bases from V and 3 bases from J, with 18 bases between. The CDR3 has 18 residues. Germline V gene lookup returns CDR1 SGHAT and CDR2 FQNNGV. The CDR3 sequence: CASSLDAVTGRDKNIQYF. The CDR3 DNA is TGTGCCAGCAGCTTAGATGCGGTGACCGGGCGGGACAAAAACATTCAGTACTTC.

The chain has TRBV4-1 and TRBJ2-1; 7 nucleotides agree with TRBD2. The V gene end was trimmed by 0 bases and the J gene end by 0 bases; junction bases not matched to a gene: 14. CDR3 length: 20 residues. The germline V gene has CDR1 MGHRA and CDR2 YSYEKL. In DNA form, the CDR3 reads TGCGCCAGCAGCCAAGATTTTACACTAGCGAGAAGGAGCTCCTACAATGAGCAGTTCTTC. Amino acids: CASSQDFTLARRSSYNEQFF.

There are a few counts of this clonotype. The chain uses TRBV13 and TRBJ1-4, with D possibly matching TRBD1 (6 bases). This CDR3 has 16 amino acids. From germline, CDR1 is PRHDT and CDR2 FYEKMQ (reference sequence). V was clipped by 2 bases and J by 0 bases, with 10 bases between them. The CDR3 region is CASSLTGGATNEKLFF. CDR3 nucleotide sequence: TGTGCCAGCAGCTTAACGGGGGGCGCAACTAATGAAAAACTGTTTTTT.

This clonotype was seen a few times. DNA of the CDR3: TGTGCCAGCAGCTACGCTCGGTACACTGAAGCTTTCTTT. This translates into CASSYARYTEAFF. This chain connects TRBV28 to TRBJ1-1; D is unresolved. CDR3 size: 13 residues. With 6 bases removed from V and 3 bases from J, the gap between germline ends came to 11 bases. The germline CDR1 and CDR2 sequences are MDHEN and SYDVKM.

This clonotype was seen a few times. The chain is built from TRBV6-1 and TRBJ2-1; 12 positions agree with TRBD2. Germline V gives CDR1 MNHNS, CDR2 SASEGT. The CDR3 has 14 residues. Trimming removed 7 bases from V and 9 bases from J; junction bases left unmatched: 7. In DNA, the CDR3 is TGTGCCAGCACCCAACTAGCGGGAGGAGGTGAGCAGTTCTTC. Its translation is CASTQLAGGGEQFF.

This clonotype has a count of ten or more. The germline gene is not matched at one end of the junction; a read error may be the cause. This chain joins TRBV6-5 and TRBJ2-1, with TRBD2 as a possible D gene (5 bases). The germline gives CDR1 MNHEY, CDR2 SVGAGI. This CDR3 spans 11 amino acids. The CDR3 region is CASSSLVEEFF. The DNA of the CDR3 is TGTGCCAGCAGTTCACTAGTTGAGGAGTTCTTC.